One sample yielded the 23 T cell receptor beta chains listed below, sequenced in a study of TIL therapy for anti-PD-1-resistant metastatic lung cancer. Time point defined: pre-treatment sample, taken before nivolumab and TIL therapy. This was the immunoSEQ v3 assay. Method: immunoSEQ multiplex PCR; TCRdb's copy keeps in-frame clones and lacks some. This table holds 50,000 or so clones, roughly 85% found once. This material consisted of blood, taken at baseline. The receptors were sampled from a woman aged 25-85 years with non-small cell lung cancer.

The V call is TRBV30, the J call TRBJ1-5; 9 nucleotides line up with TRBD1. Per germline, CDR1 GTSNPN and CDR2 SVGIG (reference sequence). The CDR3 consists of 13 residues. V was clipped by 3 bases and J by 8 bases; unmatched bases: 5. CDR3 protein: CAWSGQGSEPQHF. CDR3 DNA: TGTGCCTGGAGCGGACAGGGGAGTGAGCCCCAGCATTTT.

V and J are TRBV5-1 and TRBJ2-7, with a tentative D call TRBD1 (6 bases). Germline CDR1 SGHRS, CDR2 YFSETQ. Trimming pared 0 bases from V and 2 bases from J, leaving 12 bases between. The length of the CDR3 is 15 residues. The CDR3 DNA reads as TGCGCCAGCAGCTTGGGATCAGGGGAGACCTACGAGCAGTACTTC. Its translation is CASSLGSGETYEQYF. The full variable domain, rest sourced from reference TRBV5-1 and TRBJ2-7, is KAGVTQTPRYLIKTRGQQVTLSCSPISGHRSVSWYQQTPGQGLQFLFEYFSETQRNKGNFPGRFSGRQFSNSRSEMNVSTLELGDSALYLCASSLGSGETYEQYFGPGTRLTVT.

CDR3 loop: CSVSRGGQGASKTQYF. CDR3 DNA: TGCAGCGTTTCACGGGGGGGACAGGGGGCATCGAAGACCCAGTACTTC. V is TRBV29-1 and J is TRBJ2-5; TRBD1 matches 12 bases. V gave up 5 bases and J gave up 6 bases; unmatched junction bases: 13. This CDR3 contains 16 residues. CDR1 and CDR2 from the germline V gene are SQVTM and ANQGSEA.

This rearrangement joins TRBV29-1 to TRBJ2-1; 10 bases align to TRBD2. Trimming removed 4 bases from V and 5 bases from J; junction bases left unmatched: 2. The CDR3 totals 13 residues. Germline CDR1 is SQVTM and CDR2 is ANQGSEA. CDR3 nucleotide sequence: TGCAGCGTTGTTGGACTAGCGGACAATGAGCAGTTCTTC. As protein: CSVVGLADNEQFF.

The V and J genes are TRBV2 and TRBJ1-5, with D unresolved. The V gene's germline CDR1 is SNHLY and CDR2 FYNNEI. The CDR3 extends over 15 amino acids. Deletions cut 4 bases from V and 1 base from J, with 11 bases between. This CDR3 is CASSGQSPSNQPQHF. DNA of the CDR3: TGTGCCAGCAGTGGTCAGTCTCCGAGCAATCAGCCCCAGCATTTT.

The V call is TRBV5-1, the J call TRBJ2-5; D ambiguous. The CDR3 covers 11 residues. V lost 2 bases and J lost 5, with 4 bases in between. The germline V gene has CDR1 SGHRS and CDR2 YFSETQ. The CDR3 here is CASSFHETQYF. As DNA, the CDR3 is TGCGCCAGCAGCTTTCATGAGACCCAGTACTTC.

The chain couples TRBV7-6 to TRBJ2-3, with 7 bases that match TRBD1. Trimming removed 5 bases from V and 4 bases from J; junction bases left unmatched: 9. This CDR3 has 15 residues. Germline V lookup: CDR1 SGHVS, CDR2 FNYEAQ. CDR3 sequence (DNA): TGTGCCAGCAGCCCTTCACTAGACAGGGCAGATACGCAGTATTTT. Translating it yields CASSPSLDRADTQYF.

This rearrangement joins TRBV6-1 to TRBJ1-5; TRBD1 matches at 9 bases. This CDR3 spans 20 amino acids. The germline V gene has CDR1 MNHNS and CDR2 SASEGT. The V and J ends lost 1 base and 0 bases, in that order; junction bases with no gene match: 13. CDR3 nucleotide sequence: TGTGCCAGCAGTGAAGTTCTGGAGGGACAGGGATATTATAGCAATCAGCCCCAGCATTTT. Its protein is CASSEVLEGQGYYSNQPQHF.

The chain recombines TRBV9 with TRBJ1-2; D gene ambiguous. The CDR3 spans 16 residues. The germline gives CDR1 SGDLS, CDR2 YYNGEE. The V and J ends lost 0 bases and 4 bases respectively, with 16 bases between them. CDR3 bases: TGTGCCAGCAGCGTAGCTTCGACACAATTACTCTATGGCTACACCTTC. Translated, it gives CASSVASTQLLYGYTF.

DNA of the CDR3: TGTGCCAGCAGCTTGGCCGGGACAGGGGGCACTGAAGCTTTCTTT. Translation: CASSLAGTGGTEAFF. The V and J genes are TRBV7-9 and TRBJ1-1; 11 bases are shared with TRBD1. With 3 bases clipped from V and 4 bases from J, the junction kept 4 bases outside the gene matches. CDR1 SEHNR and CDR2 FQNEAQ come from the germline V gene (reference sequence). This CDR3 is built from 15 residues.

V and J are TRBV28 and TRBJ1-3, with 9 bases identical to TRBD1. The CDR3 runs 17 residues. The V gene end was trimmed by 7 bases and the J gene end by 0 bases; junction bases not matched to a gene: 10. Germline V gene sequence: CDR1 MDHEN, CDR2 SYDVKM. The DNA for the CDR3 is TGTGCCAGCACAGATCTGACAGGGGGGGACTCTGGAAACACCATATATTTT. It specifies CASTDLTGGDSGNTIYF.

The rearrangement uses TRBV18 and TRBJ2-2; 11 positions agree with TRBD2. V lost 3 bases and J lost 1; bases outside the gene matches: 7. Germline-derived CDR1 and CDR2 are KGHSH and LQKENI. The CDR3 consists of 18 residues. The CDR3 is CASSPPLAGGQNTGELFF. The CDR3 coding sequence is TGTGCCAGCTCACCCCCCCTAGCGGGGGGCCAGAACACCGGGGAGCTGTTTTTT.

This clone appeared a few times. The chain employs TRBV7-3 and TRBJ1-1; D may be TRBD1 (6 bases). The CDR3 is 13 amino acids. The V gene's germline CDR1 is SGHTA and CDR2 FQGTGA. V lost 0 bases and J 4 bases, leaving 6 bases between the germline ends. CDR3 sequence: CASSLTGGTEAFF. CDR3 nucleotide sequence: TGTGCCAGCAGCTTAACAGGGGGCACTGAAGCTTTCTTT. Based on the CDR3 plus reference TRBV7-3 and TRBJ1-1, the full variable domain is GAGVSQTPSNKVTEKGKYVELRCDPISGHTALYWYRQSLGQGPEFLIYFQGTGAADDSGLPNDRFFAVRPEGSVSTLKIQRTERGDSAVYLCASSLTGGTEAFFGQGTRLTVV.

This clone was seen once. This chain connects TRBV19 to TRBJ2-2; possible D gene TRBD1, 5 bases. Germline V gene lookup returns CDR1 LNHDA and CDR2 SQIVND (reference sequence). The V end lost 0 bases, the J end lost 2 bases, and 13 bases lay between the germline ends. The CDR3 spans 17 residues. The CDR3 loop reads CASSIDPWGPNTGELFF. CDR3 in DNA: TGTGCCAGTAGTATAGACCCTTGGGGCCCAAACACCGGGGAGCTGTTTTTT.

J is TRBJ2-7 and V is TRBV2; D is unresolved. This CDR3 has 14 residues. CDR1 and CDR2 from the germline V gene are SNHLY and FYNNEI. Trimming took off 7 bases at V and 4 bases at J, with 17 bases between the two ends. CDR3 nucleotide sequence: TGTGCCAGCAACGAGCGCCATAACGATTACGAGCAGTACTTC. Translated, it gives CASNERHNDYEQYF.

This clone was detected only a few times. The chain recombines TRBV6-1 with TRBJ1-5, with a tentative D call TRBD1 (5 bases). CDR1 and CDR2 (germline): MNHNS, SASEGT. V lost 5 bases and J 8 bases, leaving 16 bases between the germline ends. The CDR3 loop spans 14 amino acids. The CDR3 bases are TGTGCCAGCAGTCCTGGATTGGGGCGGGAGCCCCAGCATTTT. Protein: CASSPGLGREPQHF.

This rearrangement joins TRBV7-3 to TRBJ2-2; no clear D. V lost 8 bases and J lost 3, with 16 bases in between. CDR1 and CDR2 (germline): SGHTA, FQGTGA. The CDR3 extends over 15 amino acids. CDR3 residues: CASVRDVVYTGELFF. Here the CDR3 DNA reads TGTGCCAGCGTAAGGGATGTCGTATACACCGGGGAGCTGTTTTTT.

V is TRBV2 and J is TRBJ2-1; D is unresolved. Per the germline V gene, CDR1 is SNHLY and CDR2 is FYNNEI. Between the trimmed V and J ends, which lost 7 bases and 7 bases, there was a span of 14 bases. This CDR3 spans 13 amino acids. The CDR3 region has the DNA TGTGCCAGCATCTTGACCCCATGGAATGAGCAGTTCTTC. The encoded protein is CASILTPWNEQFF.

The rearrangement links TRBV5-1 to TRBJ2-5; the D gene is possibly TRBD1 (8 bases). The V gene lost 5 bases and the J gene lost 2 bases, with 22 bases spanning the gap. The CDR3 sequence is 17 residues long. Germline V gene lookup returns CDR1 SGHRS and CDR2 YFSETQ. The CDR3 is CASSYVGQGGRQETQYF. In nucleotides, the CDR3 is TGCGCCAGCAGTTACGTAGGACAGGGAGGGCGGCAAGAGACCCAGTACTTC.

This sequence joins TRBV6-5 and TRBJ2-1, with TRBD1 as a possible D gene (7 bases). The CDR3 is 14 amino acids. Germline V gene sequence: CDR1 MNHEY, CDR2 SVGAGI. V lost 5 bases, J lost 9 bases, and 17 bases lay in between. The CDR3 DNA reads as TGTGCCAGCAGTCGCCTATCAGGGGGGAGTGAGCAGTTCTTC. Translated, it gives CASSRLSGGSEQFF.

This clone was found a few times. This chain links TRBV4-3 with TRBJ1-3; TRBD1 aligns across 7 bases. CDR1 and CDR2 from the germline V gene are LGHNA and YSLEER. The CDR3 covers 16 residues. V lost 3 bases to trimming and J lost 0 bases; unmatched junction nucleotides: 5. CDR3 sequence reads: CASSQGQSSSGNTIYF. The CDR3 DNA is TGCGCCAGCAGCCAGGGACAGTCCTCCTCTGGAAACACCATATATTTT.

The chain employs TRBV18 and TRBJ1-5, with D tentatively TRBD1 (6 bases). The CDR3 extends over 14 amino acids. The V end was cut by 3 bases, the J end by 4 bases, with 10 bases between. Looked up from germline, CDR1 is KGHSH and CDR2 is LQKENI. The CDR3 DNA follows: TGTGCCAGCTCACCTCGGGACAAGAATCAGCCCCAGCATTTT. Translation gives CASSPRDKNQPQHF.

This clone has only one observation. CDR3 nucleotide sequence: TGTGCCAGCAGTTACTACAGGGGGTTGGGAAACACCATATATTTT. Protein product: CASSYYRGLGNTIYF. The chain uses TRBV6-5 and TRBJ1-3, with 8 bases identical to TRBD1. The CDR3 extends over 15 amino acids. Germline loops: CDR1 MNHEY, CDR2 SVGAGI. Trimming removed 1 base from V and 4 bases from J; junction bases left unmatched: 3.